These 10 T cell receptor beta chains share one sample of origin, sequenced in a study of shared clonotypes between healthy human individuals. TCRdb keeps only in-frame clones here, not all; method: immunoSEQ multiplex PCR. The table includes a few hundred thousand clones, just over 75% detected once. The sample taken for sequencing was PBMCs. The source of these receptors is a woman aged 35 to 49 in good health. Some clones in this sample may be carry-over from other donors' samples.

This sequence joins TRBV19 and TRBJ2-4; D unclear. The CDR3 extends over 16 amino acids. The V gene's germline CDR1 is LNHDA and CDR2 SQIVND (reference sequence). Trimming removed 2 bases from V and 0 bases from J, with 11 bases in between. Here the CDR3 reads CASSISVSVAKNIQYF. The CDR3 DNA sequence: TGTGCCAGTAGTATATCGGTTTCCGTAGCCAAAAACATTCAGTACTTC.

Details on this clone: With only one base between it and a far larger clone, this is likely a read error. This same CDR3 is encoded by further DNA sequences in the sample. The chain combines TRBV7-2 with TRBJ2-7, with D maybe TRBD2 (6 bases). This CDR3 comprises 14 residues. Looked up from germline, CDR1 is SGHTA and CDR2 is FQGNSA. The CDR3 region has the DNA TGTGCCAGCAGCTCCGGACTAATCCCCTACGAGCAGTACTTT. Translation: CASSSGLIPYEQYF.

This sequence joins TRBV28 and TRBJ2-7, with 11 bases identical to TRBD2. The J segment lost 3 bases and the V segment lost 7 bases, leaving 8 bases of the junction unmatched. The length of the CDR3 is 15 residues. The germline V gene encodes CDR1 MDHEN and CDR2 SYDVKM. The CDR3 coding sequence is TGTGCCAGCATCGTTGGGACTAGCGGAGACTACGAGCAGTACTTC. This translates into CASIVGTSGDYEQYF.

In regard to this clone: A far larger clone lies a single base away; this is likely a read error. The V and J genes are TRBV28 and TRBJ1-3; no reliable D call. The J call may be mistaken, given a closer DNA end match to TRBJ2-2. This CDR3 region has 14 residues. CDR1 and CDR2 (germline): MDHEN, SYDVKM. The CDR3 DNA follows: TGTGCCAGCAGTTTAACAAGGAACACCGGAGAGCTGTTTTTT. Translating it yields CASSLTRNTGELFF.

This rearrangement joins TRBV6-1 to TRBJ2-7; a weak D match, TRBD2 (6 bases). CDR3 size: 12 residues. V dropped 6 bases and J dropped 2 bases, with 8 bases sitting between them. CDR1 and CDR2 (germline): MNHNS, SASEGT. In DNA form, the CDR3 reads TGTGCCAGCAGGGAGGGCCCCTACGAGCAGTACTTC. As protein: CASREGPYEQYF.

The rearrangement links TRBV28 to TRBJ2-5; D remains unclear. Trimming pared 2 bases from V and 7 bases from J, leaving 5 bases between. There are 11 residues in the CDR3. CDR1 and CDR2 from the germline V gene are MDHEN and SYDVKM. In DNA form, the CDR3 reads TGTGCCAGCAGTTTACGTCTGACCCAGTACTTC. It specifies CASSLRLTQYF.

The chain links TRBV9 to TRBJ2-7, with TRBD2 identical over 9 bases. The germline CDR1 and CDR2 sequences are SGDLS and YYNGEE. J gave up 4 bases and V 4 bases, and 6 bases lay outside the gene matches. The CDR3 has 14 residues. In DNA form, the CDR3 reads TGTGCCAGCAGCCTCGGGGCGGGAGGGTACGAGCAGTACTTC. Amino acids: CASSLGAGGYEQYF.

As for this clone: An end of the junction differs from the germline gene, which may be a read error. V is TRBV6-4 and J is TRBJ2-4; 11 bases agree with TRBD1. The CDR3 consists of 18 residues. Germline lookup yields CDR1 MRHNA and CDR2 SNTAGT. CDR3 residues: CASSDSRDRGVPNNIQYF. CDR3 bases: TGTGCCAGCAGTGACTCCCGGGACAGGGGGGTTCCCAACAACATTCAGTACTTC.

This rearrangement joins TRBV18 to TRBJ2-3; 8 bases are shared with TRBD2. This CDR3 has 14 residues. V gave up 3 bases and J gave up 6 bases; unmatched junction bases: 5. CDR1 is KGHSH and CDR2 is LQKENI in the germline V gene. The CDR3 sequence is CASSPPGGRDTQYF. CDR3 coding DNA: TGTGCCAGCTCACCCCCTGGCGGGAGGGATACGCAGTATTTT.

The CDR3 region has the DNA TGCGCCAGCAGCTTAAGGGGGGGCAGCAGCACCTACGAGCAGTACTTC. It is translated as CASSLRGGSSTYEQYF. This chain links TRBV5-1 with TRBJ2-7; possible D gene TRBD2, 7 bases. The CDR3 totals 16 residues. Trimming left V 2 bases short and J 2 bases short, with 17 bases between. Germline V gives CDR1 SGHRS, CDR2 YFSETQ.